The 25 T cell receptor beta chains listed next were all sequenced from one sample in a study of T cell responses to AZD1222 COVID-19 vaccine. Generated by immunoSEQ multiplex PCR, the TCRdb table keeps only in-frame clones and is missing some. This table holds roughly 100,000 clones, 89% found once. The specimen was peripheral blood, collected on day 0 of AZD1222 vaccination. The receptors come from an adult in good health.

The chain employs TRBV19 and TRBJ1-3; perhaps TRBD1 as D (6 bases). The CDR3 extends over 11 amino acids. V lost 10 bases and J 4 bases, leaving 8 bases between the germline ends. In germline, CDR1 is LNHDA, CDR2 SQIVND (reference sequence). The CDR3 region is CATGQGNTIYF. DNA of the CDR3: TGTGCCACCGGACAGGGAAACACCATATATTTT. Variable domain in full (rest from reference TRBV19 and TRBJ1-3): DGGITQSPKYLFRKEGQNVTLSCEQNLNHDAMYWYRQDPGQGLRLIYYSQIVNDFQKGDIAEGYSVSREKKESFPLTVTSAQKNPTAFYLCATGQGNTIYFGEGSWLTVV.

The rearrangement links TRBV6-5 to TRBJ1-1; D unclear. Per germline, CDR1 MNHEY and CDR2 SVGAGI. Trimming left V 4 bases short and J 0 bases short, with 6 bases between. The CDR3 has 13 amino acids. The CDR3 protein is CASSFRLNTEAFF. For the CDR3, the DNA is TGTGCCAGCAGTTTCAGGTTGAACACTGAAGCTTTCTTT.

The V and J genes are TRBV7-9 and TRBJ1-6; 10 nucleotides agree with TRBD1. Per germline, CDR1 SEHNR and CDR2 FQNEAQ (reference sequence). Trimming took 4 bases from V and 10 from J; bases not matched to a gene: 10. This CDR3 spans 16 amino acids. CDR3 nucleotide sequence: TGTGCCAGCAGCTACAGACCCGGGACAGGGGCCTCACCCCTCCACTTT. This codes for CASSYRPGTGASPLHF.

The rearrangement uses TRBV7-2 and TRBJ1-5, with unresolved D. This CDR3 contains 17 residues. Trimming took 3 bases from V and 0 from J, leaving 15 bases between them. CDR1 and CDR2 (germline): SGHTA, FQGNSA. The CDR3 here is CASSFSVWDISNQPQHF. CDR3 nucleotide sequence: TGTGCCAGCAGCTTCTCAGTTTGGGATATTAGCAATCAGCCCCAGCATTTT.

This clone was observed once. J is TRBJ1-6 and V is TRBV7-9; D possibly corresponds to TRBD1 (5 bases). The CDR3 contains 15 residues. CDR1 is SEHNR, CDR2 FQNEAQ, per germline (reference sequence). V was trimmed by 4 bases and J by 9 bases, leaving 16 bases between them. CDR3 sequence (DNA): TGTGCCAGCAGCTCCGCCAGGGCCCTTTTTTCACCCCTCCACTTT. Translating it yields CASSSARALFSPLHF.

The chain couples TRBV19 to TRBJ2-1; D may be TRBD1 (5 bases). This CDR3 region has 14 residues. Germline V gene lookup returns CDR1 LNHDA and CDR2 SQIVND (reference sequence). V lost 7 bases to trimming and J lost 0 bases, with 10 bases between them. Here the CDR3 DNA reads TGTGCCAGTAACACAGGAAGCTCCTACAATGAGCAGTTCTTC. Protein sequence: CASNTGSSYNEQFF.

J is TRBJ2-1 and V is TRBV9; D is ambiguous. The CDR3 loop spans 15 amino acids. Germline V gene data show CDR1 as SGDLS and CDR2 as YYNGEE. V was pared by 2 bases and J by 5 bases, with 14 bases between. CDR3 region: CASSVGFGPNNEQFF. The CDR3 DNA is TGTGCCAGCAGCGTGGGTTTCGGGCCAAACAATGAGCAGTTCTTC.

The CDR3: CASSPFQGGGNTGELFF. The CDR3 nucleotides read TGTGCCAGCTCACCATTTCAAGGGGGCGGTAACACCGGGGAGCTGTTTTTT. This chain links TRBV18 with TRBJ2-2; 7 bases are a match to TRBD1. The J segment lost 2 bases and the V segment lost 2 bases, leaving 8 bases of the junction unmatched. Germline-derived CDR1 and CDR2 are KGHSH and LQKENI. The CDR3 spans 17 residues.

The CDR3 bases are TGTGCCAGCAGCCCCGGGGGGGGTTCAAATCAGCCCCAGCATTTT. Residues: CASSPGGGSNQPQHF. This chain uses TRBV5-4 with TRBJ1-5, with D possibly TRBD1 on 5 matching bases. CDR1 is SGHNT, CDR2 YYREEE, per germline (reference sequence). Trimming removed 4 bases from V and 4 bases from J, with 15 bases in between. CDR3 length: 15 amino acids.

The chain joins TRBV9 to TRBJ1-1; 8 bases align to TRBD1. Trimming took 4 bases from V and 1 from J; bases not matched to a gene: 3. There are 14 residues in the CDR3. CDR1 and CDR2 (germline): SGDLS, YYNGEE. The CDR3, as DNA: TGTGCCAGCAGCAGAACAGGGGGGAACACTGAAGCTTTCTTT. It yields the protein CASSRTGGNTEAFF.

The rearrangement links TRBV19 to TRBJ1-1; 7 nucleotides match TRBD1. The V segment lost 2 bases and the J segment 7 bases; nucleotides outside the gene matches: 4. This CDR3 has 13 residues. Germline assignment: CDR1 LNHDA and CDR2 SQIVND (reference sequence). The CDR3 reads CASSIRRGFEAFF. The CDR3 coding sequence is TGTGCCAGTAGTATACGCAGGGGGTTTGAAGCTTTCTTT.

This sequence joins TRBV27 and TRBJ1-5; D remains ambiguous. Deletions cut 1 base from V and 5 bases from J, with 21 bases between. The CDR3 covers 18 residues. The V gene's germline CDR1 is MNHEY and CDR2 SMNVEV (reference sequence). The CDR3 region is CASSLYSRPYLNDQPQHF. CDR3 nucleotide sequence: TGTGCCAGCAGTTTATATTCCAGGCCTTATTTGAATGATCAGCCCCAGCATTTT.

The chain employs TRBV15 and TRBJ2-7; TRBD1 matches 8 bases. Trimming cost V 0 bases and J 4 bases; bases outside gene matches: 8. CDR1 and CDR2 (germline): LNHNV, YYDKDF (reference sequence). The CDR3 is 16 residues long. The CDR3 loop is CATSRDFGQGTYEQYF. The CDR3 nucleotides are TGTGCCACCAGCAGAGATTTCGGACAGGGAACGTACGAGCAGTACTTC.

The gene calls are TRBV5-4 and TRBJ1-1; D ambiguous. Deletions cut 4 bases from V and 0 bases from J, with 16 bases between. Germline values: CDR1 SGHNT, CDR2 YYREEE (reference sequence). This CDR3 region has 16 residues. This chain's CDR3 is CASSLGGGRLNTEAFF. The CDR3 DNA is TGTGCCAGCAGCCTTGGAGGCGGACGTCTGAACACTGAAGCTTTCTTT.

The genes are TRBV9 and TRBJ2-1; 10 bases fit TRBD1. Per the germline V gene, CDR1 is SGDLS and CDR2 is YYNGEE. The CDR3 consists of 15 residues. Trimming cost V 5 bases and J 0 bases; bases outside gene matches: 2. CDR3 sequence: CASRGQGSSYNEQFF. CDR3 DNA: TGTGCCAGCAGGGGACAGGGGAGCTCCTACAATGAGCAGTTCTTC.

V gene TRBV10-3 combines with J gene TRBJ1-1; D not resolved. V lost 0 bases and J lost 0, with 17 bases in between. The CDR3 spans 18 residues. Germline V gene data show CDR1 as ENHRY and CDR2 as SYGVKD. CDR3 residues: CAISESSLRRRMNTEAFF. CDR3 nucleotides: TGTGCCATCAGTGAGTCGAGTTTAAGGCGCCGAATGAACACTGAAGCTTTCTTT.

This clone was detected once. The CDR3 DNA is TGTGCCAGCAGCTCGGGGAATGGACCAGGTGTCTCTGAAGCTTTCTTT. Protein product: CASSSGNGPGVSEAFF. The rearrangement uses TRBV5-4 and TRBJ1-1, with no clear D. The CDR3 runs 16 residues. Germline V CDR1 and CDR2: SGHNT, YYREEE (reference sequence). Between the trimmed V and J ends, which lost 3 bases and 6 bases, there was a span of 21 bases.

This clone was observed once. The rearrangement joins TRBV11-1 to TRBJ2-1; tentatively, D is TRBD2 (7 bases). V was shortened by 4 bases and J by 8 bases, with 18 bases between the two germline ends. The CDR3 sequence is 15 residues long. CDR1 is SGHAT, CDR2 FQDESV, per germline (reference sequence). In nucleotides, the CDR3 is TGTGCCAGCAGCTCTCGTGGGGGGGCTGGGTATGAGCAGTTCTTC. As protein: CASSSRGGAGYEQFF.

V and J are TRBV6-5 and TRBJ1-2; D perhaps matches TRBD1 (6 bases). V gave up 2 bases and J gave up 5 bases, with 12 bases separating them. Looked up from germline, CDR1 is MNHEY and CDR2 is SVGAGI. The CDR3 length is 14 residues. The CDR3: CASSYRTDPYGYTF. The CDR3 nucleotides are TGTGCCAGCAGTTACCGGACAGACCCTTATGGCTACACCTTC.

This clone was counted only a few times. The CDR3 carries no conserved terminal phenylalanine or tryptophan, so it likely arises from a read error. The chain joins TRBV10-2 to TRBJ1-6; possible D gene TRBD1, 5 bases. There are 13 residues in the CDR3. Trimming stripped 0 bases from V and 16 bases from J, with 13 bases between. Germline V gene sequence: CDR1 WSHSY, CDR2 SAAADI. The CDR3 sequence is CASSESRGEELHL. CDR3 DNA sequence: TGCGCCAGCAGTGAGTCGAGAGGGGAGGAACTCCACCTT.

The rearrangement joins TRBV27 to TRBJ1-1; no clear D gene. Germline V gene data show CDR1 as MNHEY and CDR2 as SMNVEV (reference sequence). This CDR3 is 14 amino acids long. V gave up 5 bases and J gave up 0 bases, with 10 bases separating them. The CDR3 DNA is TGTGCCAGCAGTCCTCGGAACATGAACACTGAAGCTTTCTTT. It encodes CASSPRNMNTEAFF.

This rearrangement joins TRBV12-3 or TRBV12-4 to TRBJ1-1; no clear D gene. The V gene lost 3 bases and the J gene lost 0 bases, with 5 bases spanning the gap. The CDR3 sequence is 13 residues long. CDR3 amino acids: CASSFEMNTEAFF. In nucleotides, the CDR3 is TGTGCCAGCAGTTTCGAGATGAACACTGAAGCTTTCTTT.

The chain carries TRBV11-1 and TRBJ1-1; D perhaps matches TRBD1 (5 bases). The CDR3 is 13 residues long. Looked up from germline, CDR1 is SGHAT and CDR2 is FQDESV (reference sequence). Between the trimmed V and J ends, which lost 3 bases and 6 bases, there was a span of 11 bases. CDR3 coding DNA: TGTGCCAGCAGCTTTGGACATACCTCTGAAGCTTTCTTT. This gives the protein CASSFGHTSEAFF.

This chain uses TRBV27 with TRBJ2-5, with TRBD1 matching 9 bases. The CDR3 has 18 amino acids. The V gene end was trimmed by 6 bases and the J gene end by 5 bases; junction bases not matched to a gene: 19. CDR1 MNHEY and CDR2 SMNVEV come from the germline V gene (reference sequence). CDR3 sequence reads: CASSLKGLLGQGLETQYF. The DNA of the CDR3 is TGTGCCAGCAGCCTAAAGGGGCTATTGGGACAGGGTTTGGAGACCCAGTACTTC.

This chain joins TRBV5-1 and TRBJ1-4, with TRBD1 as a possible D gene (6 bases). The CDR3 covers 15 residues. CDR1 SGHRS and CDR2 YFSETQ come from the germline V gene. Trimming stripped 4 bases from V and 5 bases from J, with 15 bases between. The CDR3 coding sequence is TGCGCCAGCAGCACCCCCGGGGGCCTAAATGAAAAACTGTTTTTT. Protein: CASSTPGGLNEKLFF.